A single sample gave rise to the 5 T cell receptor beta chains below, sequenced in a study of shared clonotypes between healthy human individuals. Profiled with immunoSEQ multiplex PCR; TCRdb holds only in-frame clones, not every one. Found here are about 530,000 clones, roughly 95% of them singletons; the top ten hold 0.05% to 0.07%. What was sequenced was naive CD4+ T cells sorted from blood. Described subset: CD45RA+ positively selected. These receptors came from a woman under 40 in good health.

DNA of the CDR3: TGTGCCAGCAGCTTAGGCAGGGGAACCGCTTTCTTT. Translating it yields CASSLGRGTAFF. J is TRBJ1-1 and V is TRBV11-3; tentatively, D is TRBD1 (6 bases). Trimming left V 1 base short and J 11 bases short, with 11 bases between. Germline V CDR1 and CDR2: SGHNT, YENEEA. This CDR3 region has 12 residues.

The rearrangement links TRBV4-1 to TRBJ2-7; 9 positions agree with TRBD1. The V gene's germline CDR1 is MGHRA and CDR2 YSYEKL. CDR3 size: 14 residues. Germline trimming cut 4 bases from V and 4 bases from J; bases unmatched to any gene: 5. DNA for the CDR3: TGCGCCAGCAGCCGCGGGACAGGGATGTACGAGCAGTACTTC. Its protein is CASSRGTGMYEQYF.

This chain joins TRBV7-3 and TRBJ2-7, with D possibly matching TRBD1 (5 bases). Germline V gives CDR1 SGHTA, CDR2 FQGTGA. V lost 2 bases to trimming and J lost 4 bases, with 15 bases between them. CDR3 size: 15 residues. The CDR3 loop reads CASSLAGQGWYEQYF. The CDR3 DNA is TGTGCCAGCAGCTTAGCCGGGCAGGGCTGGTACGAGCAGTACTTC.

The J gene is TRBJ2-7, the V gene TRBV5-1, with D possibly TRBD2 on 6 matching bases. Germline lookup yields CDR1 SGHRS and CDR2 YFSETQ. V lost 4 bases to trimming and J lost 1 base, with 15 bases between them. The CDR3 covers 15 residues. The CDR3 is CASSGSGQLSYEQYF. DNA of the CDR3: TGCGCCAGCAGCGGCAGCGGGCAGCTTTCCTACGAGCAGTACTTC.

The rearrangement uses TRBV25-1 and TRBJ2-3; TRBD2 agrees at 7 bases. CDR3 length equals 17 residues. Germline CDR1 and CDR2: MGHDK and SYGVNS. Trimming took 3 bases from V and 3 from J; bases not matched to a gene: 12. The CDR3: CASSDDGSREFTDTQYF. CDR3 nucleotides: TGTGCCAGCAGTGATGATGGCTCGCGGGAGTTTACAGATACGCAGTATTTT.